Sequencing of this T cell receptor beta chain was carried out in a study of PD-1 blockade in classical Hodgkin lymphoma. The time point was: cycle 4 day 1 (C4D1), after six to seven weeks of nivolumab. Patients all relapsed after autologous stem cell transplantation, and there was variation in brentuximab vedotin exposure. Responses achieved at best were complete response, partial response or progressive disease. For this clone: Its antigen is still unknown.

Libraries were prepared by immunoSEQ multiplex PCR; TCRdb keeps only in-frame clonotypes and omits some of them. The sample consists of about 96,000 clones, about 93% of them appearing once. Study results and caveats: Exclusion covered patients beginning nivolumab under 1 year post-ASCT. TCR diversity at baseline was reported to be reduced in newly diagnosed patients relative to healthy donors.

The receptor was derived from a human donor with classical Hodgkin lymphoma. This specimen was peripheral blood mononuclear cells (PBMCs), taken before the fourth cycle of nivolumab.

The DNA for the CDR3 is TGTGCCAGCAGCCCACGGTACGGGGGGTTCACTGAAGCTTTCTTT. This translates into CASSPRYGGFTEAFF. This chain links TRBV5-4 with TRBJ1-1; perhaps TRBD1 as D (5 bases). The germline V gene encodes CDR1 SGHNT and CDR2 YYREEE (reference sequence). The germline V and J ends were trimmed by 4 bases and 4 bases, with 17 bases remaining between them. The CDR3 consists of 15 residues.